The source of this T cell receptor beta chain is a study of blood T cells in healthy people across ages. A sample-barcoded 5' primer and a J-beta primer mix were used in a second PCR of roughly 7 to 11 cycles. MiXCR, applied by TCRdb to the 5' RACE reads, yields one record per CDR3 protein. The sample carries about a million distinct CDR3 sequences, around two fifths recorded once. The CDR3 has 16 residues. Germline V gives CDR1 MGHDK, CDR2 SYGVNS. The ends lost 2 bases at V and 0 bases at J; junction bases unmatched: 2. The clonotype was recovered from a man aged 18 to 29 in good health. The chain recombines TRBV25-1 with TRBJ2-3; 10 bases agree with TRBD2. The sequenced sample consisted of blood. CDR3 residues: CASSETSGDSTDTQYF. CDR3 coding DNA: TGTGCCAGCAGTGAAACTAGCGGGGACAGCACAGATACGCAGTATTTT.